This TCR beta chain was observed in a study of cytomegalovirus exposure and HLA in healthy donors. Study-wide results and limits: Among TCR beta chains of equal frequency, HLA-associated ones were more clonally expanded in a later analysis. Association of approximately 16,000 TCR beta sequences with HLA alleles was found at 0.05 false discovery rate in a later analysis.

The PCR was carried out with 60 Vbeta primers and 13 Jbeta primers. Sequencing was performed with immunoSEQ multiplex PCR; in TCRdb, only in-frame clones are kept and a portion is missing. The data contain some 150,000 clones, around 68% of them seen just once; the ten biggest clones take up roughly 2.2%. A remark on this clone: What it binds is not known.

In germline, CDR1 is MNHNS, CDR2 SASEGT. Unmatched junction bases numbered 5, after V lost 7 bases and J lost 1 base. The CDR3 contains 14 residues. Material for sequencing was PBMCs. The source is a man aged 25-45 years in good health and CMV-seronegative. V usage is TRBV6-1 and J usage is TRBJ1-1; 8 bases agree with TRBD1. CDR3 protein: CASIFGQGNTEAFF. As DNA, the CDR3 is TGTGCCAGCATCTTCGGACAGGGGAACACTGAAGCTTTCTTT.